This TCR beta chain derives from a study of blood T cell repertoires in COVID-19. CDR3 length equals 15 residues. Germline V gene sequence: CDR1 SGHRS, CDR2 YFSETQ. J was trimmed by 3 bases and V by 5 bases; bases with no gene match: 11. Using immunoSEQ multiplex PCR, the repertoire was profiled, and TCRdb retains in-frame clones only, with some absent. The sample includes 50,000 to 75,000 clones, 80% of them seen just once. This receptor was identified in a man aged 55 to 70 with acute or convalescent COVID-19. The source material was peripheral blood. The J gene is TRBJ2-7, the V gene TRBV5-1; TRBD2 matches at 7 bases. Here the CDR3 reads CASRGGVQSLYEQYF. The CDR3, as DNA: TGCGCCAGCAGGGGAGGGGTCCAATCCCTCTACGAGCAGTACTTC.